This is a list of T cell receptor beta chains from one sample in a study of Graves' ophthalmopathy and Graves' hyperthyroidism. MiXCR, run by TCRdb on the multiplex PCR reads, gives a single entry per CDR3 protein. Of over a million distinct CDR3 sequences in the sample, about two fifths were seen once. The sequencing sample was made of peripheral blood or thyroid tissue (not recorded which). Every receptor here comes from an adult man with Graves' hyperthyroidism. The CDR3 runs from the conserved cysteine through the conserved F or W. D genes are given only for firm matches. Where a row states a size, it is once, few, many or the class of an expanded clone; other rows omit it.

TRBV12-3/TRBV12-4	TRBJ1-1	TRBD1	many	CASSRATGSNTEAFF	TGTGCCAGCAGTCGGGCGACAGGGTCGAACACTGAAGCTTTCTTT
TRBV7-2	TRBJ2-5	NA	many	CATKDSGMRQETQYF	TGTGCCACAAAGGATAGCGGAATGCGCCAAGAGACCCAGTACTTC
TRBV5-1	TRBJ2-7	NA	once	CASSQVVGGYYEQYF	TGCGCCAGCAGCCAAGTCGTCGGGGGTTACTACGAGCAGTACTTC
TRBV6-2/TRBV6-3	TRBJ2-2	NA	NA	CATYIGSGELFF	TGTGCCACCTATATCGGCAGCGGGGAGCTGTTTTTT
TRBV19	TRBJ2-5	NA	NA	CASSFSPGGGMETQYF	TGTGCCAGTAGTTTTTCCCCAGGAGGGGGCATGGAGACCCAGTACTTC
TRBV7-2	TRBJ2-7	NA	NA	CASSMPGSGGLLGEQYF	TGTGCCAGCAGCATGCCAGGAAGTGGGGGACTGCTAGGCGAGCAGTACTTC
TRBV12-3/TRBV12-4	TRBJ2-6	NA	few	CASSLAGHLTSGANVLTF	TGTGCCAGCAGTTTAGCCGGACATTTAACCTCTGGGGCCAACGTCCTGACTTTC
TRBV7-9	TRBJ1-5	NA	many	CASSLGVGGANQPQHF	TGTGCCAGCAGCTTAGGAGTCGGGGGGGCCAATCAGCCCCAGCATTTT
TRBV7-2	TRBJ2-6	NA	NA	CASSERAPGLSGANVLTF	TGTGCCAGCAGCGAGCGCGCCCCAGGGCTCTCTGGGGCCAACGTCCTGACTTTC
TRBV7-2	TRBJ2-3	NA	NA	CASSLSGVVTDTQYF	TGTGCCAGCAGCTTGTCAGGCGTGGTCACAGATACGCAGTATTTT
TRBV6-5	TRBJ1-5	NA	NA	CASSPQPGDYQPQHF	TGTGCCAGCAGCCCCCAACCGGGAGATTATCAGCCCCAGCATTTT
TRBV12-3/TRBV12-4	TRBJ2-2	TRBD1	few	CASSSDRELGGELFF	TGTGCCAGCAGCTCCGACAGGGAGTTGGGCGGGGAGCTGTTTTTT
TRBV12-3/TRBV12-4	TRBJ1-3	NA	NA	CASNTASGNTIYF	TGTGCCAGCAACACAGCCTCTGGAAACACCATATATTTT
TRBV10-3	TRBJ1-1	NA	NA	CAISEALWGRNTEAFF	TGTGCCATCAGTGAGGCTCTTTGGGGGAGGAACACTGAAGCTTTCTTT
TRBV3-1	TRBJ1-2	TRBD1	few	CASSRQSGTGGYGYTF	TGTGCCAGCAGCCGACAGTCCGGAACAGGGGGCTATGGCTACACCTTC
TRBV25-1	TRBJ1-1	NA	many	CASRHVGHTEAFF	TGTGCCAGCAGACACGTAGGTCACACTGAAGCTTTCTTT
TRBV15	TRBJ1-2	TRBD1	NA	CATSRDLDRDFDYGYTF	TGTGCCACCAGCAGAGATCTGGACAGGGATTTTGACTATGGCTACACCTTC
TRBV9	TRBJ1-6	TRBD1	NA	CASSSPPGQGASPLHF	TGTGCCAGCAGCTCTCCCCCGGGACAGGGAGCTTCACCCCTCCACTTT
TRBV25-1	TRBJ2-7	NA	many	CASSKAGMSSYEQYF	TGTGCCAGCAGTAAGGCAGGGATGAGCTCCTACGAGCAGTACTTC
TRBV7-3	TRBJ2-7	NA	many	CASSLSRGQGYEQYF	TGTGCCAGCAGCTTATCCCGGGGGCAAGGCTACGAGCAGTACTTC
TRBV6-5	TRBJ1-1	TRBD1	once	CASSYYLPRGATEAFF	TGTGCCAGCAGTTACTACCTCCCCAGGGGGGCCACTGAAGCTTTCTTT
TRBV14	TRBJ2-5	NA	once	CASSQVGDKHRETQYF	TGTGCCAGCAGCCAAGTGGGGGACAAACACAGGGAGACCCAGTACTTC
TRBV6-1	TRBJ2-5	NA	NA	CASSNGARGTQYF	TGTGCCAGCAGTAACGGGGCCCGCGGGACCCAGTACTTC
TRBV4-1	TRBJ2-5	NA	NA	CASSQPGRGQGSETQYF	TGCGCCAGCAGCCAACCAGGTAGAGGTCAGGGATCAGAGACCCAGTACTTC
TRBV10-2	TRBJ2-5	TRBD2	NA	CASSISGASGQETQYF	TGCGCCAGCAGTATTAGCGGGGCCTCTGGGCAAGAGACCCAGTACTTC
TRBV12-3/TRBV12-4	TRBJ2-7	NA	NA	CASSFNRKNEQYF	TGTGCCAGCAGTTTTAACCGAAAGAACGAGCAGTACTTC
TRBV14	TRBJ2-7	NA	many	CASSQPPGSEQYF	TGTGCCAGCAGCCAGCCCCCCGGGAGCGAGCAGTACTTC
TRBV25-1	TRBJ1-6	NA	NA	CASHADRLNSPLHF	TGTGCCAGCCATGCCGACAGGTTAAATTCACCCCTCCACTTT
TRBV27	TRBJ2-2	NA	NA	CASSLSEETGELFF	TGTGCCAGCAGTTTATCCGAGGAAACCGGGGAGCTGTTTTTT
TRBV29-1	TRBJ2-7	TRBD1	many	CSVVGWDRDYEQYF	TGCAGCGTTGTGGGTTGGGACAGGGACTACGAGCAGTACTTC
TRBV20-1	TRBJ2-5	NA	many	CSASVGGELETQYF	TGCAGTGCTAGCGTCGGCGGGGAACTGGAGACCCAGTACTTC
TRBV28	TRBJ1-5	NA	NA	CASRPPGGQPQHF	TGTGCCAGCAGGCCCCCGGGCGGTCAGCCCCAGCATTTT
TRBV19	TRBJ1-5	NA	many	CASSIWNQPQHF	TGTGCCAGTAGTATTTGGAATCAGCCCCAGCATTTT
TRBV12-3/TRBV12-4	TRBJ2-7	NA	few	CASSFDASTTYEQYF	TGTGCCAGCAGTTTTGACGCTAGCACAACCTACGAGCAGTACTTC
TRBV2	TRBJ2-2	NA	NA	CASSEEPPNTGELFF	TGTGCCAGCAGTGAAGAACCTCCGAACACCGGGGAGCTGTTTTTT
TRBV20-1	TRBJ2-2	NA	NA	CSVRANSNTGELFF	TGCAGTGTGAGGGCGAATTCGAACACCGGGGAGCTGTTTTTT
TRBV10-2	TRBJ2-2	TRBD2	NA	CASSPPGLAGGEDTGELFF	TGTGCCAGCAGCCCACCTGGACTAGCGGGAGGGGAGGACACCGGGGAGCTGTTTTTT
TRBV5-1	TRBJ1-3	NA	NA	CASSIGSSGNTIYF	TGCGCCAGCAGCATTGGATCGTCTGGAAACACCATATATTTT